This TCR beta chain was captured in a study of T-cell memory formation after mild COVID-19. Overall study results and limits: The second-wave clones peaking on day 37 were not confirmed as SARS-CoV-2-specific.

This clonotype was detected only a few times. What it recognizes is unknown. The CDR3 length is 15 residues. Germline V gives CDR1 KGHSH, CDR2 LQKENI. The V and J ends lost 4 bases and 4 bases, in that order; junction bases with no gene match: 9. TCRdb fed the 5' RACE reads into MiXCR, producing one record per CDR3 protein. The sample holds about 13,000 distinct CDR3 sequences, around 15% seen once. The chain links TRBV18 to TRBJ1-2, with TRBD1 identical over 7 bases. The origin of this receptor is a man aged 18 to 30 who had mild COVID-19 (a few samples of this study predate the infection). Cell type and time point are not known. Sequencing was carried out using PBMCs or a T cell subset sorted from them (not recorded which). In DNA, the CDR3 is TGTGCCAGCTCACTCCGGACAGGAACGCTCTATGGCTACACCTTC. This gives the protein CASSLRTGTLYGYTF.